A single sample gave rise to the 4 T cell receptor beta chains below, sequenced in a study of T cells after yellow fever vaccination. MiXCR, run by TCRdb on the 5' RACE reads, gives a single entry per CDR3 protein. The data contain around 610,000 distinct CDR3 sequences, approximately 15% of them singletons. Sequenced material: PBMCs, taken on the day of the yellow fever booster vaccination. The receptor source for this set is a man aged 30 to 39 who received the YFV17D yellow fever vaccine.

As DNA, the CDR3 is TGTGCCTGGAGCCACCCCGATAATGAGCAGTTCTTC. Its translation: CAWSHPDNEQFF. The J gene is TRBJ2-1, the V gene TRBV30; D is unresolved. CDR1 is GTSNPN and CDR2 is SVGIG in the germline V gene (reference sequence). CDR3 length: 12 amino acids. V lost 3 bases and J lost 7, with 10 bases in between.

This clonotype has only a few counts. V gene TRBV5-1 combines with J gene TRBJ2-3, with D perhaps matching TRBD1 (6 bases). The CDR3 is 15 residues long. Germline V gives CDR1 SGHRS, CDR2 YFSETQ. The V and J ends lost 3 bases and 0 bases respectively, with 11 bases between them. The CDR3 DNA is TGCGCCAGCAGCTCCCAGGGGATTAGCACAGATACGCAGTATTTT. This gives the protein CASSSQGISTDTQYF.

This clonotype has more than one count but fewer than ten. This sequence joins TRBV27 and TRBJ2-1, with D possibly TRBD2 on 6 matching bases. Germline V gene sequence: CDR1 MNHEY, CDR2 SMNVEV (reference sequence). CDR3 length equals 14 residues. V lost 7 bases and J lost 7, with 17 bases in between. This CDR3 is CASNPGGRNNEQFF. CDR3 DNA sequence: TGTGCCAGCAACCCCGGGGGACGAAATAATGAGCAGTTCTTC.

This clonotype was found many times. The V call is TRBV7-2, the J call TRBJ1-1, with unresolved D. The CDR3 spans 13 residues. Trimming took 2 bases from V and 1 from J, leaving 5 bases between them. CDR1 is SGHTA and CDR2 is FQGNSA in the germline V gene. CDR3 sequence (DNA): TGTGCCAGCAGCTTATCCAGGAACACTGAAGCTTTCTTT. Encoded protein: CASSLSRNTEAFF.